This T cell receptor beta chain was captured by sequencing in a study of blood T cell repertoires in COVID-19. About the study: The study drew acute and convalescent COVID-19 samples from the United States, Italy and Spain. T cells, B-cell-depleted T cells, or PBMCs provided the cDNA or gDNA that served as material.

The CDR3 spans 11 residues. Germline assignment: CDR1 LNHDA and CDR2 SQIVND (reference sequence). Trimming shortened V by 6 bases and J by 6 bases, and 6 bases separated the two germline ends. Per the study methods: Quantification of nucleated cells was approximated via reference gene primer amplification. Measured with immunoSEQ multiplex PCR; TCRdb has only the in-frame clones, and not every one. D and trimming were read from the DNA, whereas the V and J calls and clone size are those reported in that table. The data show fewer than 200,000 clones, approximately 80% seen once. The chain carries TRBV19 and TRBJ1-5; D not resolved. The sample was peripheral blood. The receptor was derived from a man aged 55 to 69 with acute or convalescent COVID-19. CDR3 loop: CASSPIQPQHF. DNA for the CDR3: TGTGCCAGTAGCCCTATTCAGCCCCAGCATTTT.